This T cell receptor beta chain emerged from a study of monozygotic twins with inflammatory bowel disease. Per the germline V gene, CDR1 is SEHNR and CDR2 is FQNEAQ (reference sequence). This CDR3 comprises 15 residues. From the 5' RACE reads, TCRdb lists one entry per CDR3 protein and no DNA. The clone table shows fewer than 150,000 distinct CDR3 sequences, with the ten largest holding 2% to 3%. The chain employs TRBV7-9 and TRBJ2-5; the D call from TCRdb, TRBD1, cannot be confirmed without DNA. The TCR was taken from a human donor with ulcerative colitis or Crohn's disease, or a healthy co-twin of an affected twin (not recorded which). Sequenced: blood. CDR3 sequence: CASSLGQGLQETQYF.